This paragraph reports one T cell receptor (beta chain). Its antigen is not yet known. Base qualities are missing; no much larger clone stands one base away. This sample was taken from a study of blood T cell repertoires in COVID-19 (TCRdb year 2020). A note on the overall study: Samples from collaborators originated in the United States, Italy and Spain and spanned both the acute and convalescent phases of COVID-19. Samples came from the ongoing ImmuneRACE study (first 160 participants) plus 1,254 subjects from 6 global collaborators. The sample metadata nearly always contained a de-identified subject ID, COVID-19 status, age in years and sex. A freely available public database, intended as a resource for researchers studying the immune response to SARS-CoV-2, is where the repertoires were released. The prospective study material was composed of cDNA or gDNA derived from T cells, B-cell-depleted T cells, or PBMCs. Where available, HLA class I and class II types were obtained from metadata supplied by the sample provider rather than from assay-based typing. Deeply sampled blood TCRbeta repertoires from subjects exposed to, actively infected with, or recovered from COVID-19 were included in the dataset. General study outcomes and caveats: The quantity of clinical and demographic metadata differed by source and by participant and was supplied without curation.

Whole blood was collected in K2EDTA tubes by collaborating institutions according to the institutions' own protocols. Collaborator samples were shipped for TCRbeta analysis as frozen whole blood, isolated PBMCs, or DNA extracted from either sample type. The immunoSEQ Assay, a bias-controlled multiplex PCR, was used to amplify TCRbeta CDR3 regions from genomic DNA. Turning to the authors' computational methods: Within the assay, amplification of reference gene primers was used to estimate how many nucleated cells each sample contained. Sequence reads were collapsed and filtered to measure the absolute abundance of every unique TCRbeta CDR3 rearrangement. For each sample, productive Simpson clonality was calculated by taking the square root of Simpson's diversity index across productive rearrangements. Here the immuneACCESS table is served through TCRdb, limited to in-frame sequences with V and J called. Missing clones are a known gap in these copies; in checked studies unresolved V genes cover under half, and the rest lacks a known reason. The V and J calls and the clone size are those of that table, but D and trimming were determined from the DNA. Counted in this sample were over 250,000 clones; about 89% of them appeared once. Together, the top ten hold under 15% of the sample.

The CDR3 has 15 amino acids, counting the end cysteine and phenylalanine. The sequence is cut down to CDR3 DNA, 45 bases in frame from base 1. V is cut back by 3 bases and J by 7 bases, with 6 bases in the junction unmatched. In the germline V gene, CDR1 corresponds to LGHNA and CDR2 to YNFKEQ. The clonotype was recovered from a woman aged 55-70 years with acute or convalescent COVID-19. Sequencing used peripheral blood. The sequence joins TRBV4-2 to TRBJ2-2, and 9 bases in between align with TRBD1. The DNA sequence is TGTGCCAGCAGCCAGGAGGGACAGGGAGGCGGGGAGCTGTTTTTT. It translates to CASSQEGQGGGELFF.